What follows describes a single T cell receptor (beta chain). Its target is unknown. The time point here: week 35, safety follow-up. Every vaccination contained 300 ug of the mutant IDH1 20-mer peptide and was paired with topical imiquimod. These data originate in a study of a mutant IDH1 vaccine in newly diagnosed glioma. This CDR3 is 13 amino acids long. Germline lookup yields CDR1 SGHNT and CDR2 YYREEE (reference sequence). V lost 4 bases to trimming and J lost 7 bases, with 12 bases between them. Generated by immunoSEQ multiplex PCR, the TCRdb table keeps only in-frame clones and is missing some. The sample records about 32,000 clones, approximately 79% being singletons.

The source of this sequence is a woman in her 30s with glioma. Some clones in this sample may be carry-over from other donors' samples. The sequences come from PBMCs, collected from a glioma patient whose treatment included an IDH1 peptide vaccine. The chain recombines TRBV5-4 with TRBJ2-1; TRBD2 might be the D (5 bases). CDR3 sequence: CASSQGLLNEQFF. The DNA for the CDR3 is TGTGCCAGCAGCCAAGGACTTTTGAATGAGCAGTTCTTC. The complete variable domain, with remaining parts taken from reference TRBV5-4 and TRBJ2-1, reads ETGVTQSPTHLIKTRGQQVTLRCSSQSGHNTVSWYQQALGQGPQFIFQYYREEENGRGNFPPRFSGLQFPNYSSELNVNALELDDSALYLCASSQGLLNEQFFGPGTRLTVL.